Sequencing of this T cell receptor (beta chain) was carried out in a study of blood T cells in healthy people across ages. Points from the study as a whole: Significant beta diversity loss was already apparent by age roughly 40, declining roughly linearly.

With a J-beta primer mix and a sample-barcoded 5' primer, a second PCR ran 7 to 11 cycles. TCRdb reanalysed the 5' RACE reads using MiXCR and keeps one entry per CDR3 protein. This sample has more than 750,000 distinct CDR3 sequences, with 25% to 35% found just once. Details on this clonotype: Its specificity is not known.

The CDR3 runs 13 residues. This sample also appeared in a second study, on T cells of mothers and their children. That study adds: Added by the second PCR's M1S primer were sample barcodes and 2-4 random nucleotides. Related mother-child pairs showed slightly, non-significantly higher overlap than unrelated pairs.

This receptor was taken from a woman in her thirties or forties in good health. The sample taken for sequencing was blood. The chain couples TRBV21-1 to TRBJ2-3; TRBD2 is taken as the D call from the table, unchecked against the DNA. TRBV21-1 is listed as a pseudogene. The CDR3 sequence: CASSKDWTNTQYF. The CDR3 DNA is TGTGCCAGCAGCAAAGACTGGACTAATACGCAGTATTTT.